This TCR beta chain stems from a study of shared clonotypes between healthy human individuals. The protocol was immunoSEQ multiplex PCR, while the TCRdb copy is restricted to in-frame clones and leaves out a portion. Among 800,000 to 950,000 clones, around 96% were seen once, and the ten largest hold approximately 0.2%. Germline CDR1 SGDLS, CDR2 YYNGEE. V dropped 5 bases and J dropped 4 bases, with 6 bases sitting between them. CDR3 length: 11 amino acids. The naive CD8 subset, CD45RO-negative cells positively selected for CCR7, excluded terminally differentiated effector memory CD45RA+ cells. The chain employs TRBV9 and TRBJ1-2; D is unclear. This TCR came from a man aged 25-45 years in good health. Sequenced sample: naive CD8+ T cells sorted from blood. CDR3 sequence: CASRKSYGYTF. The CDR3 coding sequence is TGTGCCAGCAGAAAGAGCTATGGCTACACCTTC.